This T cell receptor (beta chain) was sequenced for a study of T cell responses to AZD1222 COVID-19 vaccine. TCRdb's table, derived via immunoSEQ multiplex PCR, lists solely in-frame clones and lacks some. The sample yields roughly 180,000 clones, roughly nine tenths seen once. This CDR3 spans 14 amino acids. J gave up 6 bases and V 4 bases, and 8 bases lay outside the gene matches. From germline, CDR1 is SGDLS and CDR2 YYNGEE. General observations from the study: Reportedly, nearly half of unique spike TCRs recognized epitopes outside B.1.351/B.1.1.7 mutations.

On this clone: Its matching antigen is unknown.

The sequence came from an adult who received the AZD1222 COVID-19 vaccine. V usage is TRBV9 and J usage is TRBJ2-3; 7 bases agree with TRBD2. Sequenced material: peripheral blood, taken 28 days after the second AZD1222 dose. CDR3 amino acids: CASSREGRRDTQYF. The DNA of the CDR3 is TGTGCCAGCAGCAGGGAGGGCCGGCGGGATACGCAGTATTTT.